This TCR beta chain came from a study of blood T cell repertoires in COVID-19. Whole-study context: Acute-phase and convalescent COVID-19 samples originated in the United States, Italy and Spain. Sources were T cells, B-cell-depleted T cells, or PBMCs; the material itself was cDNA or gDNA.

Original processing notes: Amplifying reference gene primers gave estimates of nucleated cell counts. This table comes from immunoSEQ multiplex PCR, and its TCRdb copy is limited to in-frame clones, with some not included. D and trimming come from the DNA, and the V and J calls and clone size come from that table. The sample contains tens of thousands of clones, about 90% of which appear only once. The CDR3 loop spans 14 amino acids. Germline lookup yields CDR1 MNHEY and CDR2 SVGEGT. V gave up 5 bases and J gave up 0 bases, with 10 bases separating them. The sample comprised peripheral blood. The chain joins TRBV6-2 or TRBV6-3 to TRBJ1-2, with D unresolved. The source of this sequence is a human donor in a cohort sampled during active COVID-19. The CDR3 here is CASSRLGANYGYTF. Written as DNA, the CDR3 is TGTGCCAGCAGTCGCCTCGGAGCTAACTATGGCTACACCTTC.